These 25 T cell receptor beta chains originate from one sample sequenced in a study of T-cell reconstitution after alpha-beta-depleted transplantation in children. A TCRbeta library incorporating unique molecular identifiers was prepared. TCRdb re-called the PCR reads through MiXCR, storing one row per CDR3 protein. The data hold 440,000 or so distinct CDR3 sequences, with roughly a tenth observed a single time. Sequenced material: PBMCs from the stem cell graft donor, taken from the stem cell graft. Every receptor here comes from a human donor who donated a stem cell graft to a child with acute myeloid leukemia.

The CDR3 reads CASSLDSFTGYTF. The DNA of the CDR3 is TGCGCCAGCAGCTTGGACTCCTTCACTGGCTACACCTTC. The V gene is TRBV5-1, the J gene TRBJ1-2; D is ambiguous. V was trimmed by 0 bases and J by 7 bases, leaving 10 bases between them. The CDR3 consists of 13 residues. Germline CDR1 is SGHRS and CDR2 is YFSETQ.

The CDR3 loop reads CASSMGVGNQPQHF. The CDR3 DNA is TGCGCCAGCAGCATGGGTGTGGGCAATCAGCCCCAGCATTTT. The chain recombines TRBV5-1 with TRBJ1-5; D is undetermined. The CDR3 runs 14 residues. With 4 bases removed from V and 2 bases from J, the gap between germline ends came to 10 bases. Per the germline V gene, CDR1 is SGHRS and CDR2 is YFSETQ.

This clonotype was recorded at least ten times. The CDR3 DNA reads as TGCGCCAGCAGTGAGTCGACACAACGGGTGACCCAGTACTTC. Its protein product is CASSESTQRVTQYF. The chain joins TRBV10-2 to TRBJ2-5; D is ambiguous. Trimming removed 0 bases at V and 7 bases at J, with 12 bases between. Germline lookup yields CDR1 WSHSY and CDR2 SAAADI. This CDR3 contains 14 residues.

In this sample, this clonotype turned up a few times. This chain uses TRBV12-3 or TRBV12-4 with TRBJ2-7; TRBD1 matches 10 bases. Germline trimming cut 5 bases from V and 4 bases from J; bases unmatched to any gene: 5. CDR3 length equals 14 residues. The CDR3 DNA is TGTGCCAGCAGTGATAGGGACAGGGGTTACGAGCAGTACTTC. Translation: CASSDRDRGYEQYF.

Only a few counts were recorded for this clonotype. V is TRBV5-6 and J is TRBJ2-7; 15 bases line up with TRBD2. The CDR3 loop spans 16 amino acids. Germline CDR1 is SGHDT and CDR2 is YYEEEE. After removal of 0 bases from V and 6 bases from J, the junction contained 4 bases not matched to a gene. CDR3 loop: CASSLVGLAGGGEQYF. CDR3 DNA sequence: TGTGCCAGCAGCTTGGTCGGACTAGCGGGAGGGGGCGAGCAGTACTTC.

This clonotype occurred many times. The chain carries TRBV7-6 and TRBJ2-2; a weak D match, TRBD1 (6 bases). Trimming took 7 bases from V and 0 from J, leaving 15 bases between them. Germline values: CDR1 SGHVS, CDR2 FNYEAQ. CDR3 size: 16 residues. The CDR3 loop reads CASNPIGGTNTGELFF. DNA of the CDR3: TGTGCCAGCAATCCTATAGGGGGAACGAACACCGGGGAGCTGTTTTTT.

This clonotype was counted between two and nine times. The chain couples TRBV3-1 to TRBJ2-2, with unresolved D. The length of the CDR3 is 16 residues. The germline CDR1 and CDR2 sequences are LGHDT and YNNKEL (reference sequence). The V and J ends lost 1 base and 1 base respectively, with 10 bases between them. Here the CDR3 reads CASSQVAKKNTGELFF. The CDR3 bases are TGTGCCAGCAGCCAAGTTGCGAAAAAGAACACCGGGGAGCTGTTTTTT.

The CDR3 coding sequence is TGTGCCAGCAGCTTATCGTTTCGGGGCGATGAAGCTTTCTTT. It translates to CASSLSFRGDEAFF. The chain links TRBV11-2 to TRBJ1-1; D is perhaps TRBD1 (5 bases). Germline assignment: CDR1 SGHAT and CDR2 FQNNGV. The germline V and J ends were trimmed by 2 bases and 7 bases, with 14 bases remaining between them. There are 14 residues in the CDR3.

This clonotype was observed a handful of times. V is TRBV4-3 and J is TRBJ2-3; no clear D gene. Trimming stripped 0 bases from V and 1 base from J, with 5 bases between. The germline gives CDR1 LGHNA, CDR2 YSLEER. The CDR3 length is 14 residues. The CDR3: CASSQDFGTDTQYF. CDR3 nucleotide sequence: TGCGCCAGCAGCCAAGATTTCGGCACAGATACGCAGTATTTT.

The gene calls are TRBV6-5 and TRBJ2-4; D tentatively reads TRBD1 or TRBD2 (6 bases each). Germline V gene sequence: CDR1 MNHEY, CDR2 SVGAGI. The CDR3 covers 15 residues. Trimming removed 2 bases from V and 6 bases from J, with 14 bases in between. The CDR3 region has the DNA TGTGCCAGCAGTTACGTCGGGGGCGCTGGAAACATTCAGTACTTC. Translated, it gives CASSYVGGAGNIQYF.

The rearrangement uses TRBV29-1 and TRBJ2-1; 10 nucleotides align to TRBD2. The trim removed 5 bases at V and 9 bases at J, leaving 7 bases unmatched. Germline-derived CDR1 and CDR2 are SQVTM and ANQGSEA. The CDR3 has 13 residues. The DNA of the CDR3 is TGCAGCGTTCGAGCGGGGGGGAGGACTGAGCAGTTCTTC. This encodes CSVRAGGRTEQFF.

The V gene is TRBV6-6, the J gene TRBJ1-5; D remains unclear. The V gene lost 6 bases and the J gene lost 7 bases, with 13 bases spanning the gap. The CDR3 length is 13 residues. Germline CDR1 reads MNHNY; CDR2 reads SVGAGI (reference sequence). The CDR3 DNA follows: TGTGCCAGCAGGCACAATACTGTCCAGCCCCAGCATTTT. Translation: CASRHNTVQPQHF.

The chain employs TRBV5-6 and TRBJ1-1; D remains unclear. Trimming pared 0 bases from V and 3 bases from J, leaving 24 bases between. The CDR3 contains 19 residues. CDR1 SGHDT and CDR2 YYEEEE come from the germline V gene. The CDR3 DNA reads as TGTGCCAGCAGCTTGGAGTACGGTGGGTTTCGACCCAAGGACACTGAAGCTTTCTTT. Amino acid sequence: CASSLEYGGFRPKDTEAFF. Complete variable domain (other parts from reference TRBV5-6 and TRBJ1-1): DAGVTQSPTHLIKTRGQQVTLRCSPKSGHDTVSWYQQALGQGPQFIFQYYEEEERQRGNFPDRFSGHQFPNYSSELNVNALLLGDSALYLCASSLEYGGFRPKDTEAFFGQGTRLTVV.

This clonotype occurred a few times. The rearrangement joins TRBV6-6 to TRBJ2-7, with 9 positions matching TRBD1. Germline CDR1 reads MNHNY; CDR2 reads SVGAGI (reference sequence). J gave up 6 bases and V 4 bases, and 4 bases lay outside the gene matches. The length of the CDR3 is 13 residues. Here the CDR3 DNA reads TGTGCCAGCAGTTCTGGGACAGGGATCGAGCAGTACGTC. This gives the protein CASSSGTGIEQYV.

This chain links TRBV7-3 with TRBJ2-7; no definite D call. V lost 5 bases and J lost 4, with 21 bases in between. Germline CDR1 and CDR2: SGHTA and FQGTGA. This CDR3 contains 16 residues. The CDR3 sequence: CASSTQFGPFAYEQYF. CDR3 DNA sequence: TGTGCCAGCAGCACCCAGTTTGGTCCTTTCGCTTACGAGCAGTACTTC.

This clonotype showed up just a few times. The V gene is TRBV20-1, the J gene TRBJ1-4; D is uncertain. The germline V and J ends were trimmed by 6 bases and 0 bases, with 11 bases remaining between them. Germline assignment: CDR1 DFQATT and CDR2 SNEGSKA (reference sequence). The CDR3 is 14 residues long. Written as DNA, the CDR3 is TGCAGTGCGGGTGACGGAGCAACTAATGAAAAACTGTTTTTT. It translates to CSAGDGATNEKLFF.

On this clonotype itself: Compared with germline, one end of the junction differs, possibly owing to a read error. V gene TRBV20-1 combines with J gene TRBJ2-7; 10 bases are shared with TRBD2. Germline V gene data show CDR1 as DFQATT and CDR2 as SNEGSKA (reference sequence). This CDR3 has 17 amino acids. The CDR3 here is CCATRLAGGSGSYEQYF. The CDR3 nucleotides are TGCTGTGCTACCCGACTAGCGGGTGGGTCGGGTAGCTACGAGCAGTACTTC.

Many counts were recorded for this clonotype. The J gene is TRBJ1-1, the V gene TRBV5-5; 9 nucleotides match TRBD1. Germline values: CDR1 SGHKS, CDR2 YYEKEE (reference sequence). The CDR3 consists of 17 residues. J was trimmed by 4 bases and V by 3 bases; bases with no gene match: 13. DNA of the CDR3: TGTGCCAGCAGCTCCATAGGCTGGACAGGGGAAGGCACTGAAGCTTTCTTT. Its translation is CASSSIGWTGEGTEAFF.

DNA of the CDR3: TGCAGCGTCGGGGGAACGGGATACGACTACGAGCAGTACTTC. Amino acids: CSVGGTGYDYEQYF. The chain carries TRBV29-1 and TRBJ2-7, with D maybe TRBD2 (6 bases). CDR3 length: 14 residues. The V end lost 6 bases, the J end lost 3 bases, and 18 bases lay between the germline ends. Germline loops: CDR1 SQVTM, CDR2 ANQGSEA.

In its sample, this clonotype was seen many times. The genes are TRBV10-2 and TRBJ2-3; weak D call: TRBD1 (6 bases). Germline V gene lookup returns CDR1 WSHSY and CDR2 SAAADI. V shed 3 bases and J shed 6 bases, with 10 bases lying between them. This CDR3 spans 13 amino acids. The CDR3 here is CASSDVRGDTQYF. CDR3 sequence (DNA): TGCGCCAGCAGTGATGTTAGGGGGGATACGCAGTATTTT.

This clonotype occurred a few times. This chain joins TRBV5-6 and TRBJ2-5, with 9 bases aligning to TRBD2. Trimming removed 1 base from V and 1 base from J; junction bases left unmatched: 14. CDR1 and CDR2 (germline): SGHDT, YYEEEE. CDR3 size: 19 residues. The CDR3 DNA is TGTGCCAGCAGCTTGCGGTTCCCTAGCGGGACTCACCCCCAAGAGACCCAGTACTTC. Translation: CASSLRFPSGTHPQETQYF.

Ten or more counts support this clonotype. The V gene is TRBV7-6, the J gene TRBJ1-6; D is undetermined. Germline CDR1 reads SGHVS; CDR2 reads FNYEAQ. The CDR3 is 12 residues long. V lost 2 bases to trimming and J lost 9 bases, with 5 bases between them. The CDR3, as DNA: TGTGCCAGCAGCTTATCGGGTTCACCCCTCCACTTT. This codes for CASSLSGSPLHF.

This chain links TRBV7-9 with TRBJ2-7; D remains unclear. Germline V gene lookup returns CDR1 SEHNR and CDR2 FQNEAQ (reference sequence). V lost 8 bases and J 3 bases, leaving 11 bases between the germline ends. This CDR3 contains 12 residues. The CDR3 DNA reads as TGTGCCAGCGCTGGTAAGGGCTACGAGCAGTACTTC. This codes for CASAGKGYEQYF.

This clonotype turned up a few times. The genes are TRBV7-2 and TRBJ2-7, with 9 bases aligning to TRBD1. Trimming took 4 bases from V and 2 from J; bases not matched to a gene: 6. CDR3 size: 15 residues. The germline gives CDR1 SGHTA, CDR2 FQGNSA. The CDR3 sequence: CASSYTGTGPYEQYF. The CDR3 DNA reads TGTGCCAGCAGCTACACCGGGACAGGGCCCTACGAGCAGTACTTC.

This clonotype was found a few times. V gene TRBV20-1 combines with J gene TRBJ2-1, with D perhaps TRBD2 (5 bases). Trimming removed 0 bases from V and 5 bases from J, with 8 bases in between. CDR3 length equals 13 residues. CDR1 and CDR2 (germline): DFQATT, SNEGSKA (reference sequence). The CDR3 spells CSARDVSDNEQFF. CDR3 coding DNA: TGCAGTGCTAGAGATGTTAGCGACAATGAGCAGTTCTTC.